This T cell receptor beta chain appears in the sequencing data of a study of metastatic and nonmetastatic thyroid tumors. Study information: Repertoire comparison spanned blood and tumor or nodule tissue of malignant and benign thyroid patients. The study, taken as a whole, reports: Patients with malignant thyroid tumors reportedly had significantly higher TCR beta diversity than those with benign nodules, in blood and tumor.

The authors' processing: Clinicopathological groups differed in CDR3, with these differences serving to build a distant-metastasis classifier for papillary thyroid cancer. TCRdb re-analyzed the PCR reads using MiXCR. TCRdb, rather than the study authors, made the V and J calls. The data show more than 6,000 clones, roughly 33% seen once. No patient received treatment before thyroid surgery. This CDR3 comprises 13 residues. Between the trimmed V and J ends, which lost 0 bases and 11 bases, there was a span of 13 bases. From germline, CDR1 is WSHSY and CDR2 SAAADI. The table lists this clone with a few counts. What it binds is not known.

The sample taken for sequencing was adjacent normal tissue. The sequence derives from a male donor with papillary thyroid cancer or a benign thyroid nodule (not recorded which). Some clones in this sample may be carry-over from other donors' samples. The chain recombines TRBV10-2 with TRBJ1-1; a possible D gene is TRBD1 (6 bases). CDR3 protein: CASSESQQGTAFF. DNA for the CDR3: TGCGCCAGCAGTGAGTCCCAACAGGGTACGGCTTTCTTT.